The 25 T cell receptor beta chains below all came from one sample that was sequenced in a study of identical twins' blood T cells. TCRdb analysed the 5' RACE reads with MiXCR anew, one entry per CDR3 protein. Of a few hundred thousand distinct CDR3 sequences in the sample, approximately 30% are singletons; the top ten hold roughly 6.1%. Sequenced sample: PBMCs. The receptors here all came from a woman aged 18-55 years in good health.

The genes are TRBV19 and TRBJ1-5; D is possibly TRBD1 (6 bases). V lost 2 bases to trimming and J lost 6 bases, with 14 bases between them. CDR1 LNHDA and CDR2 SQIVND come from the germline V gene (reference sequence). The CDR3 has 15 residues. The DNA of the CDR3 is TGTGCCAGTAGTATAACCAGGGGAAGATCTCAGCCCCAGCATTTT. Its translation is CASSITRGRSQPQHF.

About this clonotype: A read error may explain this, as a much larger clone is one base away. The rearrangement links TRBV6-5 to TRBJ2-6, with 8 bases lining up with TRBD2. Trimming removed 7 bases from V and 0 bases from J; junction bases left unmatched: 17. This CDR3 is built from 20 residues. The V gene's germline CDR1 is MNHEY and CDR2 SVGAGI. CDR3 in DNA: TGTGCCAGCAACCACCCTTTGACTAGCGCTCTTTCCTCTGGGGCCAACGTCCTGACTTTC. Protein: CASNHPLTSALSSGANVLTF.

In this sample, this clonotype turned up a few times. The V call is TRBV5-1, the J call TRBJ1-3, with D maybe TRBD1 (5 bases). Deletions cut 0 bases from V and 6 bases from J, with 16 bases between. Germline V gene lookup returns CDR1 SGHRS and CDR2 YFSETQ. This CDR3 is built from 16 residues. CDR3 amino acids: CASSLVQLGAANTIYF. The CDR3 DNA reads TGCGCCAGCAGCTTGGTTCAGTTAGGGGCGGCAAACACCATATATTTT. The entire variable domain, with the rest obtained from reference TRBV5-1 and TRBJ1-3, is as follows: KAGVTQTPRYLIKTRGQQVTLSCSPISGHRSVSWYQQTPGQGLQFLFEYFSETQRNKGNFPGRFSGRQFSNSRSEMNVSTLELGDSALYLCASSLVQLGAANTIYFGEGSWLTVV.

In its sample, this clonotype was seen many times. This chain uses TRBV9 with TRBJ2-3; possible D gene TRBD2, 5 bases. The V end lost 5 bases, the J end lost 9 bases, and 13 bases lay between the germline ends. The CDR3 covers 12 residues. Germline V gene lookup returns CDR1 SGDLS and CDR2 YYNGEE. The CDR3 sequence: CASRADLGTQYF. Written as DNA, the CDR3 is TGTGCCAGCAGAGCGGACCTCGGGACGCAGTATTTT.

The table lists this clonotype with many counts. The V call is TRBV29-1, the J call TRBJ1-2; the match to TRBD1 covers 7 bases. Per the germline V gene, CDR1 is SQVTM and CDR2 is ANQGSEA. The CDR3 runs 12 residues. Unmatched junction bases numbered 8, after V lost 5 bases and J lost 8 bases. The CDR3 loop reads CSVLDRAYGYTF. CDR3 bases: TGCAGCGTTCTCGACAGGGCGTACGGCTACACCTTC.

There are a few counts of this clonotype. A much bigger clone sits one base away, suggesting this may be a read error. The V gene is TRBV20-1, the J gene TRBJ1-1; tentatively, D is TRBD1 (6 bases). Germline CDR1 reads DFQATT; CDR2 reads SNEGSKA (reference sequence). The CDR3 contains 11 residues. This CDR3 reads CSARGNTEPFF. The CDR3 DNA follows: TGCAGTGCGAGGGGGAACACTGAACCTTTCTTT.

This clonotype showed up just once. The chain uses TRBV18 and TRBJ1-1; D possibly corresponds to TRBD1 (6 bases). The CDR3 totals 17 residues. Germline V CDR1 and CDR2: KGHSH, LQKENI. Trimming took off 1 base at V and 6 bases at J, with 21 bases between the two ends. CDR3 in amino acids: CASSPRSQTGPEPEAFF. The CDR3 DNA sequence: TGTGCCAGCTCACCACGAAGTCAAACAGGGCCAGAACCTGAAGCTTTCTTT.

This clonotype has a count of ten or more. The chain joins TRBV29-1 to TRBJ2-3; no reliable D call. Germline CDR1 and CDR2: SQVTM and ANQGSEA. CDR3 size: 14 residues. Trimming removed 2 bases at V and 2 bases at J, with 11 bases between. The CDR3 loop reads CSVESYPLTDTQYF. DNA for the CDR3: TGCAGCGTTGAATCCTACCCGCTCACAGATACGCAGTATTTT.

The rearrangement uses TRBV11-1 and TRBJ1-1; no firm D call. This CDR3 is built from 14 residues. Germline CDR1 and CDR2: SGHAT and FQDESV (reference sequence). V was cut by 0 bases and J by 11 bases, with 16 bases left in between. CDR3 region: CASSLAGIEKRAFF. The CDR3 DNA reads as TGTGCCAGCAGCTTAGCCGGGATTGAAAAGAGGGCTTTCTTT.

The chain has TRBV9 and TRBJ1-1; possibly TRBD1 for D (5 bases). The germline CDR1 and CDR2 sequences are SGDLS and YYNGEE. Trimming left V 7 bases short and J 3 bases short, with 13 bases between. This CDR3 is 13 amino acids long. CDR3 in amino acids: CASRGGGDTEAFF. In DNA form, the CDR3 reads TGTGCCAGCCGCGGGGGTGGTGACACTGAAGCTTTCTTT.

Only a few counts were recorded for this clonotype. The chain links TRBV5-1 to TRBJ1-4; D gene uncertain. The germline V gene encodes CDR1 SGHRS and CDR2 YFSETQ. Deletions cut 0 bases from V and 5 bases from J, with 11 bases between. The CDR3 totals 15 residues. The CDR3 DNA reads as TGCGCCAGCAGCTTGGACGTGGGCGGCAATGAAAAACTGTTTTTT. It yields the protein CASSLDVGGNEKLFF.

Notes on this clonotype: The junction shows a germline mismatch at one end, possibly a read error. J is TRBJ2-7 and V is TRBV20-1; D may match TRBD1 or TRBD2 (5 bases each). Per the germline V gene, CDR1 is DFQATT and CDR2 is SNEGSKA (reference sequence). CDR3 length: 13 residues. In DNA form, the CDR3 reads TGCAGTGCCAGAGGGGTCGTCGGTTACGAGCAGTACTTC. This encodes CSARGVVGYEQYF.

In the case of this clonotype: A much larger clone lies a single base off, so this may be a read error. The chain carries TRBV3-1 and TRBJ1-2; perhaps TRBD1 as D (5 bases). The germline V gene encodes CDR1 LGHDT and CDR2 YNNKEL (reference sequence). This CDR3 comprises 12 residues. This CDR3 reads CASSHGTDGYAF. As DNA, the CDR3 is TGTGCCAGCAGCCATGGGACGGATGGCTACGCCTTC.

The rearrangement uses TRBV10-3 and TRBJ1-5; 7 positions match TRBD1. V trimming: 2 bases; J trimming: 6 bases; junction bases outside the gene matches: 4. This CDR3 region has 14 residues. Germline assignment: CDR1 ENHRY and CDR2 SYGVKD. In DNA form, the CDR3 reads TGTGCCATCAGTGAGGGACAGGTTTCTCAGCCCCAGCATTTT. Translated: CAISEGQVSQPQHF.

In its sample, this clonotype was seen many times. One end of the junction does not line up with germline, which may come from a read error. CDR3 DNA: TGTGCCAGCAGCCTTGGACTGTTCACAGATACGCAGTATTTT. As protein: CASSLGLFTDTQYF. The chain links TRBV5-1 to TRBJ2-3, with a tentative D call TRBD2 (5 bases). CDR1 and CDR2 from the germline V gene are SGHRS and YFSETQ. The CDR3 has 14 amino acids. Variable domain in full (rest from reference TRBV5-1 and TRBJ2-3): KAGVTQTPRYLIKTRGQQVTLSCSPISGHRSVSWYQQTPGQGLQFLFEYFSETQRNKGNFPGRFSGRQFSNSRSEMNVSTLELGDSALYLCASSLGLFTDTQYFGPGTRLTVL.

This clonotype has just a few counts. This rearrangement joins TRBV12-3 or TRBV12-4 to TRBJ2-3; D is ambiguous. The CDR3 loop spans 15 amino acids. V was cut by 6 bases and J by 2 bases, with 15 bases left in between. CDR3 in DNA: TGTGCCAGCAGGCGAACGGAGTCCGCCACAGATACGCAGTATTTT. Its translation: CASRRTESATDTQYF.

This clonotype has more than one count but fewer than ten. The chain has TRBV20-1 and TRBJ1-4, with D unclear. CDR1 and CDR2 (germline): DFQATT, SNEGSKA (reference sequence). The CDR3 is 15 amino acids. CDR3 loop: CSDPHLAPTNEKLFF. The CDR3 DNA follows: TGCAGCGACCCTCACCTCGCCCCAACTAATGAAAAACTGTTTTTT.

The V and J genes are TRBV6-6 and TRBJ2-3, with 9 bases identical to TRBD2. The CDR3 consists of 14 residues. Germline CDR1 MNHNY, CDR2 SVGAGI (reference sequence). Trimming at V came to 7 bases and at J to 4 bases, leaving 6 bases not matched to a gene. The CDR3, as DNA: TGTGCCAGCACTGTAGCGGGGGTCTCAGATACGCAGTATTTT. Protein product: CASTVAGVSDTQYF.

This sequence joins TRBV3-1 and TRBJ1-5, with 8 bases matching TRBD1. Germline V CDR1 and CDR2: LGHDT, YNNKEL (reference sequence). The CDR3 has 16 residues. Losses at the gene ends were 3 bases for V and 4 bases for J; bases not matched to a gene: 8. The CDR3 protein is CASSQSGTGLNQPQHF. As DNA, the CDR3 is TGTGCCAGCAGCCAGTCCGGGACAGGCCTTAATCAGCCCCAGCATTTT.

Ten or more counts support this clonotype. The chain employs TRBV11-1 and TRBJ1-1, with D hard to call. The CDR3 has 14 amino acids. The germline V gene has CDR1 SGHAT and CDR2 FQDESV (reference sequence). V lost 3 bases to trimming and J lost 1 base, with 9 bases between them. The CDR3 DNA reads TGTGCCAGCAGCTTCCCCCAAACGAACACTGAAGCTTTCTTT. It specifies CASSFPQTNTEAFF.

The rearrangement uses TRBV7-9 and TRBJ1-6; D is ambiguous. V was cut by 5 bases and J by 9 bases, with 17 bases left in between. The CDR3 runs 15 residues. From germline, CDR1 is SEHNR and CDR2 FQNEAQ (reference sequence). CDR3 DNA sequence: TGTGCCAGCAGCCCCCTCGCTTTCCTAACTTCACCCCTCCACTTT. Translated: CASSPLAFLTSPLHF.

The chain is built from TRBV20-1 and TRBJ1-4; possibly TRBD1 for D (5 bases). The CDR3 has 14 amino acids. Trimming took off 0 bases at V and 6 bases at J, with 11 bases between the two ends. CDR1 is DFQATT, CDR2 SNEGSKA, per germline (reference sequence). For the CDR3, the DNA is TGCAGTGCTAGAGAGGAGACAGTTGATGAAAAACTGTTTTTT. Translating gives CSAREETVDEKLFF.

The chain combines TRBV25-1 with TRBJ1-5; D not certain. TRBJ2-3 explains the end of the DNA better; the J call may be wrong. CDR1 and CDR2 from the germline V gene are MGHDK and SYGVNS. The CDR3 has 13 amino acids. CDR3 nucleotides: TGTGCCGGCACTTCAGGCGGAAATCAGCCCCAGTATTTT. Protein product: CAGTSGGNQPQYF.

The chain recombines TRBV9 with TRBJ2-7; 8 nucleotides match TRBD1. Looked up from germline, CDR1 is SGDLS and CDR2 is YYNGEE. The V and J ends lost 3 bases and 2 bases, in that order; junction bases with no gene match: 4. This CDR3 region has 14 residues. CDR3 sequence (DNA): TGTGCCAGCAGCGCTGGACAGGGCCCCTACGAGCAGTACTTC. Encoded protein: CASSAGQGPYEQYF.

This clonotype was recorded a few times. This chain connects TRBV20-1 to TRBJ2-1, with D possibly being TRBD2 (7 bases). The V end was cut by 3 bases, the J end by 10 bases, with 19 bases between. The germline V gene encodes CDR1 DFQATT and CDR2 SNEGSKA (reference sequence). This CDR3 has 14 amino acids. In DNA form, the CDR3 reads TGCAGTGCTAGGATGCCTCGGGGGGCGGGAGAGCAGTTCTTC. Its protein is CSARMPRGAGEQFF.